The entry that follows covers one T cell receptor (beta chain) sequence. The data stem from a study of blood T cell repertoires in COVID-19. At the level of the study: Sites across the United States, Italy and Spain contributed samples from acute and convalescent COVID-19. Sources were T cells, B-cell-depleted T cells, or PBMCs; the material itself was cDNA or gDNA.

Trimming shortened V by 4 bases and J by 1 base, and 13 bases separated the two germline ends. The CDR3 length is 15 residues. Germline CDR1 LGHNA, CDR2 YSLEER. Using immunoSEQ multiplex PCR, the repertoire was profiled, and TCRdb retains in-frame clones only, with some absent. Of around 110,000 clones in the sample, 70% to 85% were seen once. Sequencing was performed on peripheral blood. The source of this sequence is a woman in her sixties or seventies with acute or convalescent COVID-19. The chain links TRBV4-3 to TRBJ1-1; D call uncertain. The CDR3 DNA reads TGCGCCAGCAGCCCTGATCCCCGGTCGAACACTGAAGCTTTCTTT. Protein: CASSPDPRSNTEAFF.